One and the same sample provided the 26 T cell receptor beta chains below, sequenced in a study of CD8 T cell repertoires and HIV-1 epitope variants. The assay was immunoSEQ multiplex PCR, and TCRdb's table has in-frame clones only and misses some. In the table there are 90,000 or so clones, roughly 77% of which are singletons. Specimen: uncultured baseline CD8+ T cells from peripheral blood mononuclear cells (PBMCs). These receptors came from a male donor with HIV.

The chain joins TRBV2 to TRBJ1-3, with D hard to call. Germline values: CDR1 SNHLY, CDR2 FYNNEI. Deletions cut 4 bases from V and 1 base from J, with 8 bases between. The CDR3 runs 14 residues. The DNA for the CDR3 is TGTGCCAGCAGTGTCTGGCGGTCTGGAAACACCATATATTTT. It codes for CASSVWRSGNTIYF.

The rearrangement uses TRBV7-6 and TRBJ2-2, with 7 bases lining up with TRBD1. The J segment lost 8 bases and the V segment lost 2 bases, leaving 8 bases of the junction unmatched. Germline loops: CDR1 SGHVS, CDR2 FNYEAQ. The CDR3 length is 15 residues. The CDR3 coding sequence is TGTGCCAGCAGCTTATTTGAGGGGGCTGGTGGGGAGCTGTTTTTT. Amino acids: CASSLFEGAGGELFF.

This clone was seen a few times. The chain is built from TRBV29-1 and TRBJ2-5, with 8 bases that match TRBD2. Per germline, CDR1 SQVTM and CDR2 ANQGSEA. J lost 4 bases, V lost 4 bases, and 11 bases had no gene match. CDR3 length: 15 residues. In nucleotides, the CDR3 is TGCAGCGTTGCTGGACGGGAGGGTTATCTAGAGACCCAGTACTTC. Its protein is CSVAGREGYLETQYF.

The chain carries TRBV19 and TRBJ2-7, with D possibly being TRBD1 (6 bases). Germline lookup yields CDR1 LNHDA and CDR2 SQIVND (reference sequence). V shed 6 bases and J shed 3 bases, with 18 bases lying between them. This CDR3 has 15 amino acids. CDR3 region: CASSPSVGANYEQYF. DNA for the CDR3: TGTGCCAGTAGCCCGTCTGTGGGGGCCAACTACGAGCAGTACTTC. The whole variable domain, remainder taken from reference TRBV19 and TRBJ2-7, is DGGITQSPKYLFRKEGQNVTLSCEQNLNHDAMYWYRQDPGQGLRLIYYSQIVNDFQKGDIAEGYSVSREKKESFPLTVTSAQKNPTAFYLCASSPSVGANYEQYFGPGTRLTVT.

V is TRBV7-9 and J is TRBJ1-1; D is ambiguous. This CDR3 is 15 amino acids long. The V end was cut by 1 base, the J end by 0 bases, with 9 bases between. In germline, CDR1 is SEHNR, CDR2 FQNEAQ (reference sequence). CDR3 bases: TGTGCCAGCAGCTTAGGTTCGTTTCTGAACACTGAAGCTTTCTTT. This gives the protein CASSLGSFLNTEAFF.

The chain has TRBV7-2 and TRBJ1-2; 10 nucleotides agree with TRBD1. In germline, CDR1 is SGHTA, CDR2 FQGNSA. The CDR3 totals 16 residues. After removal of 1 base from V and 3 bases from J, the junction contained 5 bases not matched to a gene. CDR3 DNA: TGTGCCAGCAGCTTAGGGACAGGGGGTAACCACTATGGCTACACCTTC. Protein sequence: CASSLGTGGNHYGYTF.

As concerns this clone: This sample includes further DNA sequences coding for the same CDR3. The rearrangement links TRBV10-3 to TRBJ1-5; unclear D gene. The germline CDR1 and CDR2 sequences are ENHRY and SYGVKD. V was cut by 3 bases and J by 7 bases, with 7 bases left in between. The CDR3 is 12 residues long. CDR3 DNA: TGTGCCATCAGTGAATCGGGGCAGCCCCAGCATTTT. Its protein product is CAISESGQPQHF.

The CDR3 protein is CASSSTGFSGNTIYF. The CDR3 DNA is TGTGCCAGCAGTTCCACGGGGTTCTCTGGAAACACCATATATTTT. The chain combines TRBV28 with TRBJ1-3; D remains ambiguous. Germline V gene lookup returns CDR1 MDHEN and CDR2 SYDVKM. The ends were cut back, 4 bases at V and 0 bases at J, with 10 bases in the middle. The CDR3 totals 15 residues.

This chain uses TRBV5-1 with TRBJ1-1; D is undetermined. With 7 bases removed from V and 3 bases from J, the gap between germline ends came to 7 bases. Germline V gene data show CDR1 as SGHRS and CDR2 as YFSETQ. The CDR3 spans 11 residues. CDR3 in amino acids: CASGVDTEAFF. For the CDR3, the DNA is TGCGCCAGCGGCGTGGACACTGAAGCTTTCTTT.

This chain uses TRBV5-4 with TRBJ1-2; the match to TRBD1 covers 8 bases. Trimming at V came to 0 bases and at J to 5 bases, leaving 9 bases not matched to a gene. The CDR3 contains 16 residues. Per the germline V gene, CDR1 is SGHNT and CDR2 is YYREEE (reference sequence). CDR3 protein: CASSLGQGPAPYGYTF. In DNA form, the CDR3 reads TGTGCCAGCAGCTTGGGACAGGGGCCAGCCCCTTATGGCTACACCTTC.

The chain's CDR3 is CASTMTSGEEETQYF. The CDR3 DNA sequence: TGTGCCAGTACCATGACTAGCGGAGAGGAAGAGACCCAGTACTTC. The chain carries TRBV19 and TRBJ2-5; the match to TRBD2 covers 9 bases. CDR3 length equals 15 residues. The germline V gene has CDR1 LNHDA and CDR2 SQIVND (reference sequence). V trimming: 7 bases; J trimming: 3 bases; junction bases outside the gene matches: 9.

V gene TRBV5-1 combines with J gene TRBJ2-5; weak D call: TRBD1 (7 bases). V was clipped by 3 bases and J by 5 bases, with 17 bases between them. Germline CDR1 reads SGHRS; CDR2 reads YFSETQ. This CDR3 comprises 15 residues. CDR3 region: CASSWRDSRGETQYF. The DNA for the CDR3 is TGCGCCAGCAGCTGGAGGGACAGCAGAGGGGAGACCCAGTACTTC.

The chain carries TRBV6-5 and TRBJ2-3; D remains ambiguous. CDR1 is MNHEY, CDR2 SVGAGI, per germline. The V end was cut by 4 bases, the J end by 6 bases, with 17 bases between. The CDR3 totals 15 residues. The CDR3, as DNA: TGTGCCAGCAGTTCCGATCAGCACCCCAGGGATACGCAGTATTTT. Translated: CASSSDQHPRDTQYF.

J is TRBJ1-1 and V is TRBV7-9; TRBD1 is a possible D gene (6 bases). Germline CDR1 is SEHNR and CDR2 is FQNEAQ (reference sequence). CDR3 length equals 15 residues. V was trimmed by 4 bases and J by 3 bases, leaving 15 bases between them. This CDR3 reads CASSSGEKAYTEAFF. For the CDR3, the DNA is TGTGCCAGCAGCTCAGGGGAGAAAGCGTACACTGAAGCTTTCTTT.

This clone was counted between two and nine times. The chain is built from TRBV30 and TRBJ1-4; no reliable D call. The CDR3 extends over 12 amino acids. Germline CDR1 GTSNPN, CDR2 SVGIG (reference sequence). V lost 5 bases to trimming and J lost 7 bases, with 11 bases between them. CDR3 region: CAWGREGEKLFF. The CDR3 nucleotides read TGTGCCTGGGGAAGGGAAGGTGAAAAACTGTTTTTT.

This clone appeared once. This chain links TRBV29-1 with TRBJ1-1; D remains unclear. The CDR3 spans 15 residues. Germline CDR1 and CDR2: SQVTM and ANQGSEA. The V gene lost 7 bases and the J gene lost 0 bases, with 18 bases spanning the gap. In DNA, the CDR3 is TGCAGCGCCTGGACCTCAGGATTTTTGAACACTGAAGCTTTCTTT. This encodes CSAWTSGFLNTEAFF.

This clone has just a few counts. This chain uses TRBV5-8 with TRBJ2-7; 7 bases are shared with TRBD1. The trim removed 4 bases at V and 5 bases at J, leaving 9 bases unmatched. The CDR3 covers 14 residues. The germline CDR1 and CDR2 sequences are SGHTS and YDEGEE. CDR3 sequence (DNA): TGTGCCAGCAGCGGGACAGTTCTATGGGACGAGCAGTACTTC. It translates to CASSGTVLWDEQYF.

This clone turned up a few times. The rearrangement joins TRBV5-4 to TRBJ1-2; maybe TRBD1 (5 bases). The CDR3 runs to 13 residues. Trimming pared 5 bases from V and 7 bases from J, leaving 15 bases between. Germline V lookup: CDR1 SGHNT, CDR2 YYREEE (reference sequence). The CDR3 spells CASRGPRNSGYTF. In DNA form, the CDR3 reads TGTGCCAGCAGGGGGCCACGCAATAGTGGCTACACCTTC.

The chain joins TRBV6-1 to TRBJ2-7; 8 bases align to TRBD1. The ends lost 3 bases at V and 3 bases at J; junction bases unmatched: 4. The CDR3 has 14 residues. From germline, CDR1 is MNHNS and CDR2 SASEGT. In DNA, the CDR3 is TGTGCCAGCAGTGAGGACAGGGCTAACTACGAGCAGTACTTC. Its translation: CASSEDRANYEQYF.

This clone was seen only a few times. V is TRBV9 and J is TRBJ1-1; 7 nucleotides agree with TRBD1. This CDR3 comprises 13 residues. Germline V gene sequence: CDR1 SGDLS, CDR2 YYNGEE. The V segment lost 3 bases and the J segment 3 bases; nucleotides outside the gene matches: 2. CDR3 residues: CASSGTGDTEAFF. Here the CDR3 DNA reads TGTGCCAGCAGCGGCACAGGGGACACTGAAGCTTTCTTT.

This rearrangement joins TRBV5-1 to TRBJ2-1; 7 positions agree with TRBD2. This CDR3 contains 16 residues. The V and J ends lost 0 bases and 2 bases, in that order; junction bases with no gene match: 5. CDR1 and CDR2 (germline): SGHRS, YFSETQ. In nucleotides, the CDR3 is TGCGCCAGCAGCTTGGACCCTAGCGGACCCTACAATGAGCAGTTCTTC. Encoded protein: CASSLDPSGPYNEQFF.

This clone was observed a handful of times. The chain couples TRBV28 to TRBJ2-5; 10 positions match TRBD2. The length of the CDR3 is 15 residues. CDR1 and CDR2 from the germline V gene are MDHEN and SYDVKM. V shed 4 bases and J 5 bases; nucleotides not matched to a gene: 7. CDR3 DNA sequence: TGTGCCAGCAGTTCATTAGCGGGAGGACATGAGACCCAGTACTTC. Its translation: CASSSLAGGHETQYF.

The chain couples TRBV5-1 to TRBJ1-1; D unclear. This CDR3 comprises 11 residues. The V gene's germline CDR1 is SGHRS and CDR2 YFSETQ. V lost 6 bases and J lost 3, with 6 bases in between. CDR3 region: CASKVDTEAFF. The CDR3 nucleotides are TGCGCCAGCAAAGTGGACACTGAAGCTTTCTTT.

V gene TRBV28 combines with J gene TRBJ2-1; D not certain. CDR1 is MDHEN, CDR2 SYDVKM, per germline. CDR3 length: 14 residues. Deletions cut 6 bases from V and 9 bases from J, with 18 bases between. The CDR3 region has the DNA TGTGCCAGCAGCGTACCCTCTGGGTTTAGTGAGCAGTTCTTC. Translating it yields CASSVPSGFSEQFF.

This chain connects TRBV6-5 to TRBJ2-3; 8 bases map to TRBD1. This CDR3 spans 14 amino acids. Losses at the gene ends were 5 bases for V and 4 bases for J; bases not matched to a gene: 5. The V gene's germline CDR1 is MNHEY and CDR2 SVGAGI. CDR3 coding DNA: TGTGCCAGCAGTCCGGGACAGGTAGCAGATACGCAGTATTTT. This sequence encodes CASSPGQVADTQYF.

The chain employs TRBV5-1 and TRBJ2-7; no definite D call. Trimming stripped 5 bases from V and 6 bases from J, with 15 bases between. In germline, CDR1 is SGHRS, CDR2 YFSETQ. The length of the CDR3 is 13 residues. CDR3 region: CASRQVRYGEQYF. In DNA, the CDR3 is TGCGCCAGCAGGCAGGTAAGGTACGGCGAGCAGTACTTC.